What follows is one T cell receptor beta chain and its context. Repertoires were generated with immunoSEQ multiplex PCR, while TCRdb's copy carries only in-frame clones and drops some. The repertoire consists of around 93,000 clones, with around nine tenths occurring once and the leading ten covering roughly 14%. This sample is part of a study of control samples from healthy donors and cancer patients. Germline values: CDR1 MNHEY, CDR2 SMNVEV (reference sequence). The CDR3 length is 15 residues. The V gene lost 1 base and the J gene lost 7 bases, with 14 bases spanning the gap. Sequencing was carried out using blood. The V call is TRBV27, the J call TRBJ2-1, with D uncertain. The sequence was collected from a man between 25 and 39 years old in good health. CDR3 amino acids: CASSLFYSLGNEQFF. The CDR3 nucleotides are TGTGCCAGCAGTTTATTCTATTCCTTAGGGAATGAGCAGTTCTTC.